The sequence of this T cell receptor beta chain was determined in a study of blood T cell repertoires in COVID-19. This table comes from immunoSEQ multiplex PCR, and its TCRdb copy is limited to in-frame clones, with some not included. The table includes 90,000 to 100,000 clones, about nine tenths detected once. Sequencing was performed on peripheral blood. The receptor was isolated from a man in his 60s with COVID-19, enrolled during active disease.

This CDR3 reads CAWSGPRGTNEKLFF. DNA for the CDR3: TGTGCCTGGAGTGGCCCCAGGGGGACTAATGAAAAACTGTTTTTT. The V gene is TRBV30, the J gene TRBJ1-4, with TRBD1 identical over 7 bases. The germline CDR1 and CDR2 sequences are GTSNPN and SVGIG (reference sequence). The junction had 4 bases not matched to a gene; V was cut back by 1 base and J by 2 bases. The CDR3 sequence is 15 residues long. Full variable domain (outside the CDR3, taken from reference TRBV30 and TRBJ1-4): SQTIHQWPATLVQPVGSPLSLECTVEGTSNPNLYWYRQAAGRGLQLLFYSVGIGQISSEVPQNLSASRPQDRQFILSSKKLLLSDSGFYLCAWSGPRGTNEKLFFGSGTQLSVL.